This TCR beta chain was identified during a study of T cell responses to AZD1222 COVID-19 vaccine. Overall study context: Second-dose groups at about 4 or about 12 weeks were pooled. General study points: Repertoires were obtained solely post-peak T cell response. Two doses of AZD1222 preceded a rise in Spike-specific TCR breadth and depth. Mostly white British, mostly female donors; authors suggested clonal diversity may be underestimated.

CDR1 and CDR2 from the germline V gene are MDHEN and SYDVKM. Trimming pared 4 bases from V and 1 base from J, leaving 12 bases between. This CDR3 spans 15 amino acids. Points on this clone: The antigen remains unidentified.

TCRdb keeps only in-frame clones here, not all; method: immunoSEQ multiplex PCR. The sample carries around 170,000 clones, about nine tenths recorded once. The TCR was taken from an adult in good health. This material consisted of peripheral blood, taken on day 0 of AZD1222 vaccination. This chain uses TRBV28 with TRBJ2-3; D might be TRBD2 (6 bases). CDR3 amino acids: CASSSGGGGTDTQYF. The CDR3 region has the DNA TGTGCCAGCAGTTCCGGCGGCGGGGGCACAGATACGCAGTATTTT.